The following is a T cell receptor beta chain sequence with its context. What it binds is unknown. The germline CDR1 and CDR2 sequences are SGHRS and YFSETQ. The length of the CDR3 is 15 residues. Each sample's input was approximately 0.25 ug genomic DNA, some 38,000 genome equivalents. The data originate from a study of T cell clusters in autoimmune cytopenias. General study findings and limits: The T cell clusters came from computational analysis alone and lack functional validation. Physiological T cell clusters of healthy donors were apparently absent in primary autoimmune cytopenia patients.

One tube held mixed TRB-A and TRB-B primer pools for touch-down PCR. TCRdb re-analyzed the multiplex PCR reads; it lists each CDR3 protein once, without DNA. The sample table sets out more than 6,500 distinct CDR3 sequences. The J gene is TRBJ1-5, the V gene TRBV5-1. Material for sequencing was peripheral blood. The clonotype originates from a human donor with an autoimmune cytopenia or autoimmune hepatitis (not recorded which). The CDR3 sequence: CASSLGDQRHQPQHF.